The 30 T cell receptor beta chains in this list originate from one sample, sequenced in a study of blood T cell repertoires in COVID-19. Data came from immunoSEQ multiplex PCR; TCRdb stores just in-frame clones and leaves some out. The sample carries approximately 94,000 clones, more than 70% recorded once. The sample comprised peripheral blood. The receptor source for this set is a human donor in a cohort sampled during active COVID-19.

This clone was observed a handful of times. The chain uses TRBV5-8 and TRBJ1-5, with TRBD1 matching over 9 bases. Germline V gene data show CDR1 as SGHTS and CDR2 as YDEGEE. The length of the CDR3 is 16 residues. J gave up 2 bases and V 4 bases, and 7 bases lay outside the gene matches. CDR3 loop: CASSPRRTGGNQPQHF. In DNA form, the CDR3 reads TGTGCCAGCAGCCCCCGAAGGACAGGGGGCAATCAGCCCCAGCATTTT.

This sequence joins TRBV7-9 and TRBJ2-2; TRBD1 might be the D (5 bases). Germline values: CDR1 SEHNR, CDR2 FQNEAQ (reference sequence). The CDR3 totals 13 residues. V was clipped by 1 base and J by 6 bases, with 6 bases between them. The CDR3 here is CASSLDRPGELFF. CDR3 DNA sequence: TGTGCCAGCAGCTTAGACAGGCCCGGGGAGCTGTTTTTT.

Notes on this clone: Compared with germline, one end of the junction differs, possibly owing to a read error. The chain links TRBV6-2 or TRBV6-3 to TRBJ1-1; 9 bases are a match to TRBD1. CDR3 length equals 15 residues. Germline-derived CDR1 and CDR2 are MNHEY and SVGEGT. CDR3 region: CASRYYRGQGTEAFF. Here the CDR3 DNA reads TGTGCCAGCAGATACTACAGGGGGCAGGGCACTGAAGCTTTCTTT.

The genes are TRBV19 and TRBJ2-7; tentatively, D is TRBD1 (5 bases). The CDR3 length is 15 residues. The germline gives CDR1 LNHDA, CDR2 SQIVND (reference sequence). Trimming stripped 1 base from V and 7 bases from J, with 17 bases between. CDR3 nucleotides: TGTGCCAGTAGTATAGGAATCCAGGGCCCTTCGGAGCAGTACTTC. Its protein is CASSIGIQGPSEQYF. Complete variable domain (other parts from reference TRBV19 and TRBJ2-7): DGGITQSPKYLFRKEGQNVTLSCEQNLNHDAMYWYRQDPGQGLRLIYYSQIVNDFQKGDIAEGYSVSREKKESFPLTVTSAQKNPTAFYLCASSIGIQGPSEQYFGPGTRLTVT.

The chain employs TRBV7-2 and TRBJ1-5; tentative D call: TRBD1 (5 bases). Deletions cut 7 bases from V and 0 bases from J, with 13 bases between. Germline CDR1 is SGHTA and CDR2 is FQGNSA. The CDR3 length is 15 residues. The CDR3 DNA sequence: TGTGCCAGCACCGAGCGACAGTATAGCAATCAGCCCCAGCATTTT. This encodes CASTERQYSNQPQHF.

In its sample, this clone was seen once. The DNA of the CDR3 is TGTGCCAGCAGTTACTCGATGTCTACCCTCTACGAGCAGTACTTC. This translates into CASSYSMSTLYEQYF. J is TRBJ2-7 and V is TRBV6-5, with no clear D. Trimming left V 0 bases short and J 3 bases short, with 12 bases between. This CDR3 spans 15 amino acids. Germline V gene sequence: CDR1 MNHEY, CDR2 SVGAGI.

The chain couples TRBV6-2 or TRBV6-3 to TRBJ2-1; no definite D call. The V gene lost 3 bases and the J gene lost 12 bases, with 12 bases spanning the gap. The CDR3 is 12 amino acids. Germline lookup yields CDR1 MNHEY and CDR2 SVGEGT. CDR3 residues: CASSYPRFVQFF. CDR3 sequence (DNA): TGTGCCAGCAGTTATCCGAGGTTCGTGCAGTTCTTC.

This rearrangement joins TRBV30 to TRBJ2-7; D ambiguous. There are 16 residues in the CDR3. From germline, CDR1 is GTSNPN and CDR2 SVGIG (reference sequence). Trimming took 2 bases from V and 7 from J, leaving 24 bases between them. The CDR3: CAWSQRWALDSYEQYF. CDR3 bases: TGTGCCTGGAGTCAACGCTGGGCCCTCGATTCATATGAGCAGTACTTC.

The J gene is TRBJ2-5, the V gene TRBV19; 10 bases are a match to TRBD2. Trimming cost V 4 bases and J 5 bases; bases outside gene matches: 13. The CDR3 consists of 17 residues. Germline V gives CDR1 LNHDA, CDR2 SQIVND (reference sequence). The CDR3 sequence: CASSTPFSGGPGETQYF. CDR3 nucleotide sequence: TGTGCCAGTAGTACCCCATTTAGCGGGGGGCCAGGGGAGACCCAGTACTTC. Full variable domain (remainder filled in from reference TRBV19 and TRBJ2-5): DGGITQSPKYLFRKEGQNVTLSCEQNLNHDAMYWYRQDPGQGLRLIYYSQIVNDFQKGDIAEGYSVSREKKESFPLTVTSAQKNPTAFYLCASSTPFSGGPGETQYFGPGTRLLVL.

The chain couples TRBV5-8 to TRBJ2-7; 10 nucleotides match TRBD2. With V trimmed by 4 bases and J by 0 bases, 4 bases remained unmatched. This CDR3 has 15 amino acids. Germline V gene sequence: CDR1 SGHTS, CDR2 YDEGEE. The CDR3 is CASSKGLASSYEQYF. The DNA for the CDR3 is TGTGCCAGCAGCAAGGGACTAGCGAGCTCCTACGAGCAGTACTTC.

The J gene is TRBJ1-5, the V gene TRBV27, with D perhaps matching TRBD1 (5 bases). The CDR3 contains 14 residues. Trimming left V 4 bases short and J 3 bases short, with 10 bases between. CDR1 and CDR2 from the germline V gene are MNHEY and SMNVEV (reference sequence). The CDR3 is CASSSTGLNQPQHF. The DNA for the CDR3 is TGTGCCAGCAGTTCCACAGGCCTCAATCAGCCCCAGCATTTT.

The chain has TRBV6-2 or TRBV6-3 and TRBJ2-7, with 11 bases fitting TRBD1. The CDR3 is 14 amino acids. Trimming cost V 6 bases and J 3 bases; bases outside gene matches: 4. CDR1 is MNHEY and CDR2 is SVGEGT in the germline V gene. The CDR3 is CASSPDRGLYEQYF. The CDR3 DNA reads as TGTGCCAGCAGCCCGGACAGGGGGCTCTACGAGCAGTACTTC.

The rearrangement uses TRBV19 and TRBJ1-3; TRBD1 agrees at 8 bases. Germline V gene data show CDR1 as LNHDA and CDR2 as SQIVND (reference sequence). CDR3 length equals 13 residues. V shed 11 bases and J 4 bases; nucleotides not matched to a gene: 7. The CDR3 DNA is TGTGCCTGTGAGACAGGGGCCGGAAACACCATATATTTT. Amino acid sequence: CACETGAGNTIYF.

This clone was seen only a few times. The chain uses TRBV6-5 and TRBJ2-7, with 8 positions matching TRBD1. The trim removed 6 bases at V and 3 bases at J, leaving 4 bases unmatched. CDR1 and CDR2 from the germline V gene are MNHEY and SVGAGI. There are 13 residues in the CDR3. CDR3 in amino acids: CASRTTGGYEQYF. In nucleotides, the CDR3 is TGTGCCAGCAGAACTACAGGGGGCTACGAGCAGTACTTC.

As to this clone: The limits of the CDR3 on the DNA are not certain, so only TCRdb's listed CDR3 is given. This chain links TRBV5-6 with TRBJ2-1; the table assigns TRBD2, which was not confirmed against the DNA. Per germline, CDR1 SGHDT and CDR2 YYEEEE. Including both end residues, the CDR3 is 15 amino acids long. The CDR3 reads CASGRGIASYNEQFF.

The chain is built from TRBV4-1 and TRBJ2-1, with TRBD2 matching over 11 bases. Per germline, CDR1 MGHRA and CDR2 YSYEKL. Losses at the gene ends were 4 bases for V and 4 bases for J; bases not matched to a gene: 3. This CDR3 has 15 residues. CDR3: CASSRSGGGYNEQFF. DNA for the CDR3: TGCGCCAGCAGCCGTAGCGGGGGGGGATACAATGAGCAGTTCTTC.

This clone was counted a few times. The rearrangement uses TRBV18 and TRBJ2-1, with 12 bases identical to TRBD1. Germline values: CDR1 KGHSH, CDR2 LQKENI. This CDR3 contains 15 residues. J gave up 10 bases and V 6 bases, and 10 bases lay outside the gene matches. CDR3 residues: CASSWDRGPFEEQFF. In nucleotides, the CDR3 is TGTGCCAGCTCTTGGGACAGGGGGCCTTTCGAGGAGCAGTTCTTC.

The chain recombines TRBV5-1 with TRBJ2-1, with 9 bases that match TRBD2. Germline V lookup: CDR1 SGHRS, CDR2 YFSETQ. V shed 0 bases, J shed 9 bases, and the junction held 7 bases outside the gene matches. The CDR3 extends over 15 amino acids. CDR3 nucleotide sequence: TGCGCCAGCAGCTTGGTGCCTAGCGGGGAGGGTGAGCAGTTCTTC. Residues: CASSLVPSGEGEQFF.

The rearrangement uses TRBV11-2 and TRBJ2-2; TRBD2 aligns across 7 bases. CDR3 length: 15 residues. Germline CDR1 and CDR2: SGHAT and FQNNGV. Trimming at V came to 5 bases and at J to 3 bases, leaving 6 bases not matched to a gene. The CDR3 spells CASSPPGRDTGELFF. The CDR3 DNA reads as TGTGCCAGCAGCCCCCCGGGGAGGGACACCGGGGAGCTGTTTTTT. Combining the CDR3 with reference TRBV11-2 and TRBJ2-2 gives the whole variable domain EAGVAQSPRYKIIEKRQSVAFWCNPISGHATLYWYQQILGQGPKLLIQFQNNGVVDDSQLPKDRFSAERLKGVDSTLKIQPAKLEDSAVYLCASSPPGRDTGELFFGEGSRLTVL.

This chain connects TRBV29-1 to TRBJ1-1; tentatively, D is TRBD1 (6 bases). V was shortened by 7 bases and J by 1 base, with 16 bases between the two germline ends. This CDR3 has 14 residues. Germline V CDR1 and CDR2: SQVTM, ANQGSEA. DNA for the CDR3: TGCAGCGCGCATCCGACAGGCCCGAACACTGAAGCTTTCTTT. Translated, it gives CSAHPTGPNTEAFF.

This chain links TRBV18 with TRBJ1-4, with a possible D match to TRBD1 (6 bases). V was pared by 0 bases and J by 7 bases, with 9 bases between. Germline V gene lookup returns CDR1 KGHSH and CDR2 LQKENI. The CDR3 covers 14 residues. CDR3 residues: CASSPPQGSEKLFF. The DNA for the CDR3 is TGTGCCAGCTCACCACCTCAGGGGAGTGAAAAACTGTTTTTT.

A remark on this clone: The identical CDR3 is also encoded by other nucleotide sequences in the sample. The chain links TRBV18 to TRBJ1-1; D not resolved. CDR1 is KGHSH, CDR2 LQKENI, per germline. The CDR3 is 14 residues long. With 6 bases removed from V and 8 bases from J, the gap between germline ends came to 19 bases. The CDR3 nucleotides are TGTGCCAGCTCCCAGGACCGGCGGGGTGACGAAGCTTTCTTT. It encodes CASSQDRRGDEAFF.

The CDR3 loop is CSAGTVSYGYTF. For the CDR3, the DNA is TGCAGCGCCGGGACAGTCAGCTATGGCTACACCTTC. The rearrangement joins TRBV29-1 to TRBJ1-2, with 7 bases that match TRBD1. With V trimmed by 7 bases and J by 4 bases, 6 bases remained unmatched. CDR1 SQVTM and CDR2 ANQGSEA come from the germline V gene. The CDR3 loop spans 12 amino acids.

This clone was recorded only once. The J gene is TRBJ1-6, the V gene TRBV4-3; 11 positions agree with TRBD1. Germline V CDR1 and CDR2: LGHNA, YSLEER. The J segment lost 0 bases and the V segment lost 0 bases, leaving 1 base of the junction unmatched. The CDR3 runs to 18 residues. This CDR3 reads CASSQEGQGGSYNSPLHF. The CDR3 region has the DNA TGCGCCAGCAGCCAAGAGGGACAGGGGGGCTCCTATAATTCACCCCTCCACTTT.

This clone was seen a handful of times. The CDR3 sequence is CASSPPGTVIGEQYF. The CDR3 region has the DNA TGTGCCAGCTCACCACCAGGGACAGTGATAGGGGAGCAGTACTTC. The J gene is TRBJ2-7, the V gene TRBV18, with 7 bases matching TRBD1. Germline CDR1 and CDR2: KGHSH and LQKENI. CDR3 size: 15 residues. With V trimmed by 0 bases and J by 7 bases, 9 bases remained unmatched. Filled out from reference TRBV18 and TRBJ2-7, the complete variable domain reads NAGVMQNPRHLVRRRGQEARLRCSPMKGHSHVYWYRQLPEEGLKFMVYLQKENIIDESGMPKERFSAEFPKEGPSILRIQQVVRGDSAAYFCASSPPGTVIGEQYFGPGTRLTVT.

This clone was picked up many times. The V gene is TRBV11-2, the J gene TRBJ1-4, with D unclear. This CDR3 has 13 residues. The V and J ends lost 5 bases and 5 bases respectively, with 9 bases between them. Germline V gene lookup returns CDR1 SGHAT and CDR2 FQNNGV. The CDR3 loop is CASSPLENEKLFF. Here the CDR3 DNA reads TGTGCCAGCAGCCCTTTGGAGAATGAAAAACTGTTTTTT.

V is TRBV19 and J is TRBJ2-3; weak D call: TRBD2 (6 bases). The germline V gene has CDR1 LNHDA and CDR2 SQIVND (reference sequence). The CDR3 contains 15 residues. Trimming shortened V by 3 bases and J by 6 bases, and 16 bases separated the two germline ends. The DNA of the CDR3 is TGTGCCAGTAGTATCGCGGCGGGGTCAGTGGATACGCAGTATTTT. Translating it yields CASSIAAGSVDTQYF.

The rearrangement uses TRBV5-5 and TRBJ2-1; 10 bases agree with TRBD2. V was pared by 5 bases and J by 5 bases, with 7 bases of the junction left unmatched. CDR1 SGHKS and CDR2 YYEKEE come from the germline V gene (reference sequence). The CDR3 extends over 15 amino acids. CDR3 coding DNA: TGTGCCAGCAGGGCGAGCGGGAGGGCCCACAATGAGCAGTTCTTC. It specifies CASRASGRAHNEQFF. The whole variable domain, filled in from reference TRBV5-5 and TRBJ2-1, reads DAGVTQSPTHLIKTRGQQVTLRCSPISGHKSVSWYQQVLGQGPQFIFQYYEKEERGRGNFPDRFSARQFPNYSSELNVNALLLGDSALYLCASRASGRAHNEQFFGPGTRLTVL.

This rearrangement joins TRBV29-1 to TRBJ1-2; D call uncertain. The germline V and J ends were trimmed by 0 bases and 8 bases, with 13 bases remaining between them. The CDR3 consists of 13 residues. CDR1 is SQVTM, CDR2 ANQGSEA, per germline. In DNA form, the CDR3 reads TGCAGCGTTGAAGAAGTAGGGTCGGGAGGCTACACCTTC. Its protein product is CSVEEVGSGGYTF.

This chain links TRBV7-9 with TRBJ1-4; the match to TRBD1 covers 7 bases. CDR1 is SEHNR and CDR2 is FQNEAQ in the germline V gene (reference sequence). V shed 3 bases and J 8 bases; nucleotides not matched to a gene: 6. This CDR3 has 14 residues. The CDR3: CASSFRDSQEKLFF. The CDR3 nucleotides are TGTGCCAGCAGCTTCCGGGACAGTCAGGAAAAACTGTTTTTT.